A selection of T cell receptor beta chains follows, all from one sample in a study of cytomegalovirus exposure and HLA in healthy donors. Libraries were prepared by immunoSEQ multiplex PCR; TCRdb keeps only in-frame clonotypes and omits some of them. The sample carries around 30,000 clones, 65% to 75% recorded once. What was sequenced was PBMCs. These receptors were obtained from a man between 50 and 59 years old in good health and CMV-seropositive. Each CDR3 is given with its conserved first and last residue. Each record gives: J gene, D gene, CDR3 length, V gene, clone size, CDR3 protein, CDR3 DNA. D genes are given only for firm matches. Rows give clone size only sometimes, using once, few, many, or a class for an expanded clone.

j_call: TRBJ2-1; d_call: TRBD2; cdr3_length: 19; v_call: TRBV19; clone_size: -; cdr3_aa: CASSQNNQGLASRNNEQFF; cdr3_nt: TGTGCCAGTAGCCAAAATAACCAGGGACTAGCCTCCCGCAACAATGAGCAGTTCTTC
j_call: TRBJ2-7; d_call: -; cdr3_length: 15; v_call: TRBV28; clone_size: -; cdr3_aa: CASTRGGQSSYEQYF; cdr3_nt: TGTGCCAGCACTAGGGGCGGACAGAGCTCCTACGAGCAGTACTTC
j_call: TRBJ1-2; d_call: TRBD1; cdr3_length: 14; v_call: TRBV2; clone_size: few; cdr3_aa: CASRERDRVYGYTF; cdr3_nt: TGTGCCAGCAGGGAGCGGGACAGGGTCTATGGCTACACCTTC
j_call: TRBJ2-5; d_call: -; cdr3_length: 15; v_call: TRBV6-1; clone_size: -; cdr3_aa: CASSVYREDQETQYF; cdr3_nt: TGTGCCAGCAGTGTGTACAGGGAAGACCAAGAGACCCAGTACTTC
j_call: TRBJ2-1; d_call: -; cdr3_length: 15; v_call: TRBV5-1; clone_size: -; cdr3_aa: CASSPEGASYNEQFF; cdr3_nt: TGCGCCAGCAGCCCGGAAGGGGCCTCCTACAATGAGCAGTTCTTC
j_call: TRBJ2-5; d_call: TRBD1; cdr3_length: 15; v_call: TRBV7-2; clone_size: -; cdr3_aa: CASSKTGEQGETQYF; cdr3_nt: TGTGCCAGCAGTAAAACAGGGGAGCAGGGGGAGACCCAGTACTTC
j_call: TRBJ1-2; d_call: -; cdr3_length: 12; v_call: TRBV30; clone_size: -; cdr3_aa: CAWSVVREGYTF; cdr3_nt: TGTGCCTGGAGTGTAGTCAGGGAGGGATACACCTTC
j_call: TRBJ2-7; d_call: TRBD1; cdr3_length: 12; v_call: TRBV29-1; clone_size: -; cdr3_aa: CSVAGTGFEQYF; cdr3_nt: TGCAGCGTTGCCGGGACAGGGTTCGAGCAGTACTTC
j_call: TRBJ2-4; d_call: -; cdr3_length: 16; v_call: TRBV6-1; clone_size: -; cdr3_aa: CASSEVGSSAKNIQYF; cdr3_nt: TGTGCCAGCAGTGAAGTTGGCAGTTCGGCCAAAAACATTCAGTACTTC
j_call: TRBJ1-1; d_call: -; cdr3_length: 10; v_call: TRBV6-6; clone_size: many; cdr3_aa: CASSGTEAFF; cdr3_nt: TGTGCCAGCAGCGGGACTGAAGCTTTCTTT
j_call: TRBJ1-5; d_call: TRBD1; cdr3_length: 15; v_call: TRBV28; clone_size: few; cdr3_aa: CASASRGAGGQPQHF; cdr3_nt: TGTGCCAGCGCCTCGAGGGGGGCAGGGGGCCAGCCCCAGCATTTT
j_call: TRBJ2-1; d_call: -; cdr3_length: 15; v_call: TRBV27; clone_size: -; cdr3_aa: CASSLSSGLNNEQFF; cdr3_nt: TGTGCCAGCAGTTTATCTAGCGGATTAAACAATGAGCAGTTCTTC
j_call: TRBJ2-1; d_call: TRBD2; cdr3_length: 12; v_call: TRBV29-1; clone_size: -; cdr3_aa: CSFGLAGNEQFF; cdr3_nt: TGCAGCTTCGGACTAGCGGGCAATGAGCAGTTCTTC
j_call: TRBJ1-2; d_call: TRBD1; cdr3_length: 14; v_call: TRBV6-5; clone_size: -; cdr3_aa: CASRPGQGGIGYTF; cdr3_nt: TGTGCCAGCAGACCCGGACAGGGGGGGATCGGCTACACCTTC
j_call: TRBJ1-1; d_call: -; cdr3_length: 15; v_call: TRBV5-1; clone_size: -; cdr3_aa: CASSPGGDGSTEAFF; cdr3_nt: TGCGCCAGCAGCCCTGGAGGGGACGGGAGCACTGAAGCTTTCTTT
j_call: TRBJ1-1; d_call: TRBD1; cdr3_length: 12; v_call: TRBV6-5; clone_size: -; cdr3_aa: CASSEGRGQAFF; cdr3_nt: TGTGCCAGCAGTGAGGGTAGGGGGCAAGCTTTCTTT
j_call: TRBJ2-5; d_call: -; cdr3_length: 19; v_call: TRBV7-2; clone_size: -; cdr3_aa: CASSLASYRGVRGEGTQYF; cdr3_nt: TGTGCCAGCAGCTTAGCGTCTTATCGAGGGGTCAGGGGCGAGGGGACCCAGTACTTC
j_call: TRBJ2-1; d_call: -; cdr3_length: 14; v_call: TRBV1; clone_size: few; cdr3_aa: CTSSQDLLAAPQFF; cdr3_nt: TGCACCAGCAGCCAAGATTTGCTAGCGGCCCCGCAGTTCTTC
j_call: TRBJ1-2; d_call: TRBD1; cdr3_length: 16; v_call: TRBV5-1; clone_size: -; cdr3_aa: CASSFGTGEVDYGYTF; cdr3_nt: TGCGCCAGCAGCTTCGGGACAGGGGAAGTGGACTATGGCTACACCTTC
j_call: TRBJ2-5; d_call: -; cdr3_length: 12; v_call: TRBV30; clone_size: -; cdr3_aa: CARFRLKETQYF; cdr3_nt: TGTGCCCGATTTCGACTCAAAGAGACCCAGTACTTC
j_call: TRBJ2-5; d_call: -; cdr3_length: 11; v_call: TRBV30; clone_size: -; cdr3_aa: CARTVGETQYF; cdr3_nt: TGTGCCCGGACAGTCGGGGAGACCCAGTACTTC
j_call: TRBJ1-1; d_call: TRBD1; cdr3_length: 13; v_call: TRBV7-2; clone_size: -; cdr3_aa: CASSRTGGGEAFF; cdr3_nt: TGTGCCAGCAGCCGGACAGGGGGCGGTGAAGCTTTCTTT
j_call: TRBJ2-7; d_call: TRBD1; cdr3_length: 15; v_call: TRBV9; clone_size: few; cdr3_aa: CASSVGVGGGYEQYF; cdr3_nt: TGTGCCAGCAGCGTAGGGGTAGGGGGCGGCTACGAGCAGTACTTC
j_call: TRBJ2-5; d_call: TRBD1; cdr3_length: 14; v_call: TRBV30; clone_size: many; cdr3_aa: CAWSPGQGAKTQYF; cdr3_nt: TGTGCCTGGAGCCCCGGACAGGGGGCAAAGACCCAGTACTTC
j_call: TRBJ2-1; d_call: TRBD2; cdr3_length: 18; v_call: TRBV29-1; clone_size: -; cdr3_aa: CSVAGTSGRISSYNEQFF; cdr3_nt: TGCAGCGTGGCCGGGACTAGCGGGAGGATCAGCTCCTACAATGAGCAGTTCTTC